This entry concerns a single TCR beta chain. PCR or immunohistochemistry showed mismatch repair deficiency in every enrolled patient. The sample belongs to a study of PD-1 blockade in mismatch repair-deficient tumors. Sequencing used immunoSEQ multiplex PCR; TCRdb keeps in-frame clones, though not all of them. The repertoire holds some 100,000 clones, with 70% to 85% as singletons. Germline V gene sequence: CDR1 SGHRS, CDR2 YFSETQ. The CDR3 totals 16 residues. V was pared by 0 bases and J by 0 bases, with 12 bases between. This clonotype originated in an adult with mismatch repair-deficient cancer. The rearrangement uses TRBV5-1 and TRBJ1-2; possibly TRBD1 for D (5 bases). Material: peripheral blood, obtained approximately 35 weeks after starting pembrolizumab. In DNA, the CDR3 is TGCGCCAGCAGCTTGGCCTCGACAGCTGCTAACTATGGCTACACCTTC. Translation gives CASSLASTAANYGYTF.